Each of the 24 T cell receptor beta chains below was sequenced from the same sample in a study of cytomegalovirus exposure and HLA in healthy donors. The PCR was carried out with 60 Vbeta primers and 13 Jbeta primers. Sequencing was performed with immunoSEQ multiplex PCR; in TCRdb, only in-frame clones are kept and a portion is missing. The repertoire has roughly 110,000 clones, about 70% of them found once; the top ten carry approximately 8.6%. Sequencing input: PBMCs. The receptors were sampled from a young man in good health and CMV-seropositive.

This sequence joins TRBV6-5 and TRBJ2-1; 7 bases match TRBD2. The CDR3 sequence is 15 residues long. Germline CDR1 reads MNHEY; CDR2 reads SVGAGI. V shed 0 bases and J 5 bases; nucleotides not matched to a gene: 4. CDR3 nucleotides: TGTGCCAGCAGTTACTCGGCGGGGGTGAACAATGAGCAGTTCTTC. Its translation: CASSYSAGVNNEQFF.

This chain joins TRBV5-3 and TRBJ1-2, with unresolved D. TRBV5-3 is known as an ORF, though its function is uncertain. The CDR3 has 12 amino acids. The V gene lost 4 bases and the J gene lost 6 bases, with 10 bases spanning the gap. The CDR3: CARSVPGDGYTF. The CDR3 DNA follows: TGTGCCAGAAGCGTTCCCGGGGATGGCTACACCTTC.

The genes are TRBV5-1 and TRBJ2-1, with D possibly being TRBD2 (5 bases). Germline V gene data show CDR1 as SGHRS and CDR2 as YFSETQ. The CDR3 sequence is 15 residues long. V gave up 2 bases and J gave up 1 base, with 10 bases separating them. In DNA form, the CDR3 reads TGCGCCAGCAGCTTAGCGGCAGGTTCCTACAATGAGCAGTTCTTC. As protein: CASSLAAGSYNEQFF. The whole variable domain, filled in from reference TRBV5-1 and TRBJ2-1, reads KAGVTQTPRYLIKTRGQQVTLSCSPISGHRSVSWYQQTPGQGLQFLFEYFSETQRNKGNFPGRFSGRQFSNSRSEMNVSTLELGDSALYLCASSLAAGSYNEQFFGPGTRLTVL.

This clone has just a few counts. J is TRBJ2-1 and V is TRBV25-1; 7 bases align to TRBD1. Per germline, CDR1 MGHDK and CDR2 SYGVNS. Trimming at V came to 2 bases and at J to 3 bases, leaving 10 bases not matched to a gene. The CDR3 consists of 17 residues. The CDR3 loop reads CASSESPGAGGYNEQFF. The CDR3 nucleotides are TGTGCCAGCAGTGAAAGCCCCGGGGCAGGGGGCTACAATGAGCAGTTCTTC.

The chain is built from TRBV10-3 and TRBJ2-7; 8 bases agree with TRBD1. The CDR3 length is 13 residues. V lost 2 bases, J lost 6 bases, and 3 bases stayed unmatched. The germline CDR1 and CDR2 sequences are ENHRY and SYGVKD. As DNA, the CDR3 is TGTGCCATCAGTGAGGTTGACAGGGGCGAGCAGTACGTC. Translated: CAISEVDRGEQYV.

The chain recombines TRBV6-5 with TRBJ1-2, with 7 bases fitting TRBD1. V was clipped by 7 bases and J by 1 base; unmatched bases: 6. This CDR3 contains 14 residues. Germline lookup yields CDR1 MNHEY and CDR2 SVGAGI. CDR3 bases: TGTGCCAGCACGTCGGGACAGAATAACTATGGCTACACCTTC. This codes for CASTSGQNNYGYTF.

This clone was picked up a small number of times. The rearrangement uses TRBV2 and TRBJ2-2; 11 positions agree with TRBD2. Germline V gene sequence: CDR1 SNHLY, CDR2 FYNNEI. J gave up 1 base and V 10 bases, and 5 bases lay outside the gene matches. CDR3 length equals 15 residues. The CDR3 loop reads CAKLAGAENTGELFF. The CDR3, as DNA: TGTGCCAAACTAGCGGGGGCCGAGAACACCGGGGAGCTGTTTTTT.

The CDR3 DNA sequence: TGCAGCGTTGCGGACAGGGCGGATTCACCCCTCCACTTT. Translated: CSVADRADSPLHF. The chain employs TRBV29-1 and TRBJ1-6, with TRBD1 matching over 8 bases. The CDR3 covers 13 residues. Germline-derived CDR1 and CDR2 are SQVTM and ANQGSEA. The J segment lost 8 bases and the V segment lost 4 bases, leaving 4 bases of the junction unmatched.

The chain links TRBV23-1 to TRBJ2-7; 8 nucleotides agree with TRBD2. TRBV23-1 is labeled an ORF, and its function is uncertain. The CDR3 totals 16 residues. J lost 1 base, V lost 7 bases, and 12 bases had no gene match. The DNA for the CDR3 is TGCGCCAGCACCCGGCTAGGGCGGGAGGAGTCCTACGAGCAGTACGTC. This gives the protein CASTRLGREESYEQYV.

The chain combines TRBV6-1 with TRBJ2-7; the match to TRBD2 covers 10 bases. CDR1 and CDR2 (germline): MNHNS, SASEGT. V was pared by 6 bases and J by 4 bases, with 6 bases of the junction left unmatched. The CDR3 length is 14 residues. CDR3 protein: CASRSAGGTYEQYF. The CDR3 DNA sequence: TGTGCCAGCAGATCAGCGGGGGGGACATACGAGCAGTACTTC.

The CDR3 spells CALGRELRGELFF. Here the CDR3 DNA reads TGTGCCTTGGGCAGGGAACTCCGCGGGGAGCTGTTTTTT. The J gene is TRBJ2-2, the V gene TRBV6-1; possibly TRBD1 for D (5 bases). The CDR3 extends over 13 amino acids. Trimming removed 11 bases from V and 7 bases from J, with 17 bases in between. Germline V gene lookup returns CDR1 MNHNS and CDR2 SASEGT.

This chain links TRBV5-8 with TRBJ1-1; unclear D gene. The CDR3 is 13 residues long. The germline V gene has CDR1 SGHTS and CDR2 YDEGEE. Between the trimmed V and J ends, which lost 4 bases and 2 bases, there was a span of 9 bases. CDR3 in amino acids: CASSSKTNTEAFF. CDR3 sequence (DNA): TGTGCCAGCAGCAGTAAAACTAACACTGAAGCTTTCTTT.

CDR3 nucleotides: TGTGCCAGCAGTGAATTCCAGGGAAGCGACGGCTACGAGCAGTACTTC. Its protein product is CASSEFQGSDGYEQYF. The chain has TRBV25-1 and TRBJ2-7; possible D gene TRBD1, 5 bases. The CDR3 is 16 amino acids. V lost 1 base and J 3 bases, leaving 16 bases between the germline ends. The germline CDR1 and CDR2 sequences are MGHDK and SYGVNS.

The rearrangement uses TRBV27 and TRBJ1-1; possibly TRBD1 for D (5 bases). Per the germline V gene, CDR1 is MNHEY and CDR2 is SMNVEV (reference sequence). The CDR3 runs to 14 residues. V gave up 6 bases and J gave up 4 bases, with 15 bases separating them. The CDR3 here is CASREQAWGTEAFF. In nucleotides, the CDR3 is TGTGCCAGCAGGGAACAGGCCTGGGGCACTGAAGCTTTCTTT.

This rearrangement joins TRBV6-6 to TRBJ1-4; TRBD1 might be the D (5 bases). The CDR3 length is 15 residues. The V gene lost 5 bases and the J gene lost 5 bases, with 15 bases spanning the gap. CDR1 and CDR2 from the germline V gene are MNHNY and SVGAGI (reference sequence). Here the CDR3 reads CASSQGRGGNEKLFF. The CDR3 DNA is TGTGCCAGCAGTCAGGGACGGGGGGGAAATGAAAAACTGTTTTTT.

This CDR3 is CASSSGLAGYEQYV. The CDR3 nucleotides read TGTGCCAGCAGTTCGGGACTAGCGGGCTACGAGCAGTACGTC. The V call is TRBV27, the J call TRBJ2-7, with 12 bases fitting TRBD2. The germline V gene has CDR1 MNHEY and CDR2 SMNVEV (reference sequence). The CDR3 is 14 residues long. The V segment lost 4 bases and the J segment 3 bases; nucleotides outside the gene matches: 1.

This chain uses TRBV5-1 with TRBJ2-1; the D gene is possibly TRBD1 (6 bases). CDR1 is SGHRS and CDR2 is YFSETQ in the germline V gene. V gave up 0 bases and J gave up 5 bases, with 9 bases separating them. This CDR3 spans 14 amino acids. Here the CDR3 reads CASSLGQAHNEQFF. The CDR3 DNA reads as TGCGCCAGCAGCTTGGGACAGGCCCACAATGAGCAGTTCTTC.

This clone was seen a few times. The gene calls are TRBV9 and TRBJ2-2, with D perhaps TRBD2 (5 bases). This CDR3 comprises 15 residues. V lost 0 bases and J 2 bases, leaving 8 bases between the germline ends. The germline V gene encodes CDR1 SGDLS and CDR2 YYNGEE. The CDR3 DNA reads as TGTGCCAGCAGCGTAGAAGAGGGTAACACCGGGGAGCTGTTTTTT. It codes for CASSVEEGNTGELFF.

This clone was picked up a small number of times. The CDR3 DNA reads as TGTGCCAGCAGCCTCGGGACTAGTTCGAGTAATGAGCAGTTCTTC. It yields the protein CASSLGTSSSNEQFF. This sequence joins TRBV9 and TRBJ2-1, with 8 bases fitting TRBD2. The germline V gene encodes CDR1 SGDLS and CDR2 YYNGEE. V was pared by 4 bases and J by 7 bases, with 10 bases of the junction left unmatched. CDR3 length: 15 residues.

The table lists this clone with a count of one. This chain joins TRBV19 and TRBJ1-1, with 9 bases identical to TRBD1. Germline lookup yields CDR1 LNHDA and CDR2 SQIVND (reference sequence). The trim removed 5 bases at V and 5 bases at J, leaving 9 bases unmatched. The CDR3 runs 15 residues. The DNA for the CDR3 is TGTGCCAGTAGTTTATCCGGGACAGGGTATACTGAAGCTTTCTTT. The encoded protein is CASSLSGTGYTEAFF.

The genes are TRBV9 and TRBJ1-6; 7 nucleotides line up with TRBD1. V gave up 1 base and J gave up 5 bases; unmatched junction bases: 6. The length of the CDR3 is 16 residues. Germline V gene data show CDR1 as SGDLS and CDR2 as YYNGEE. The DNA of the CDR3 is TGTGCCAGCAGCGTAAGAGGACAGGCTGATAATTCACCCCTCCACTTT. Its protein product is CASSVRGQADNSPLHF.

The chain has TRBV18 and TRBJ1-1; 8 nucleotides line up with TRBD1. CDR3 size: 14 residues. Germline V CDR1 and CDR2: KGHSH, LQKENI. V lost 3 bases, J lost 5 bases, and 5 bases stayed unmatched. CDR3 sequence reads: CASSPTGVGTEAFF. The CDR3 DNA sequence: TGTGCCAGCTCACCGACAGGGGTTGGGACTGAAGCTTTCTTT.

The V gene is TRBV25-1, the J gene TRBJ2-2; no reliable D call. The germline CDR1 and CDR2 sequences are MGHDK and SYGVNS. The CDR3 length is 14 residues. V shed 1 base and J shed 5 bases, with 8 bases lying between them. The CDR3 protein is CASSESQDTGELFF. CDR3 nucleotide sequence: TGTGCCAGCAGTGAATCCCAGGATACCGGGGAGCTGTTTTTT.

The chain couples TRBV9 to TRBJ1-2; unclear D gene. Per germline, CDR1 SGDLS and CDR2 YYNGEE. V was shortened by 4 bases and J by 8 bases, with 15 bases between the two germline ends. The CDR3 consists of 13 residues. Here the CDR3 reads CASSTDGFRGYTF. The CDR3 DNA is TGTGCCAGCAGCACAGACGGCTTTAGGGGCTACACCTTC.